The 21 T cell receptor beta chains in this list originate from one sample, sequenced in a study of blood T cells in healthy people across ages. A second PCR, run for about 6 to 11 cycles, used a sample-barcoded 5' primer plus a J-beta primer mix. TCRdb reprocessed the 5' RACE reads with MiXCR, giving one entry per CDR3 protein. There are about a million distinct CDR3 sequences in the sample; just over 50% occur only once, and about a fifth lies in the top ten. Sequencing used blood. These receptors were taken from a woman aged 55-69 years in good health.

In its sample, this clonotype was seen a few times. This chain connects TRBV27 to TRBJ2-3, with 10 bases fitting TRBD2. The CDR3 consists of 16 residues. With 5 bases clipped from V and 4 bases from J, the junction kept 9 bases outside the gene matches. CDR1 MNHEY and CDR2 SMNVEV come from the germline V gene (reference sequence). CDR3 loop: CASSPSASGSSDTQYF. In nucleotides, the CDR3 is TGTGCCAGCAGTCCCTCCGCTAGCGGGAGTTCAGATACGCAGTATTTT.

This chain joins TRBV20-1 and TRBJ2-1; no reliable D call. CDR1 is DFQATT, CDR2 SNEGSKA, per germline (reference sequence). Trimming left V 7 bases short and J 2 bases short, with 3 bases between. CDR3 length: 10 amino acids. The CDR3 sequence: CSVTYNEQFF. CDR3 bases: TGCAGTGTGACCTACAATGAGCAGTTCTTC.

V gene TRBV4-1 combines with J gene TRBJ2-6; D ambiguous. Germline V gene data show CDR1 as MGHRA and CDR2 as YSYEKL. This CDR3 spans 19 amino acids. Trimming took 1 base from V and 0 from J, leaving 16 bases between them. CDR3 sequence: CASSQGSQQYYSGANVLTF. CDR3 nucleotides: TGCGCCAGCAGCCAAGGGTCGCAACAGTACTACTCTGGGGCCAACGTCCTGACTTTC.

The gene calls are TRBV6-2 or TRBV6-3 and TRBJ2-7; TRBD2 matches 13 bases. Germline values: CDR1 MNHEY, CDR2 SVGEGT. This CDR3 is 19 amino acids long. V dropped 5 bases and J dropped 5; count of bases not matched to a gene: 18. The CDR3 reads CASSGQSLRTSGSPHEQYF. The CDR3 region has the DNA TGTGCCAGCAGTGGACAGAGCCTCAGGACTAGCGGGAGTCCCCACGAGCAGTACTTC.

This CDR3 is CSARIQGLYGYTF. As DNA, the CDR3 is TGCAGTGCTAGAATACAGGGACTCTATGGCTACACCTTC. This rearrangement joins TRBV20-1 to TRBJ1-2; tentative D call: TRBD1 (6 bases). Germline CDR1 and CDR2: DFQATT and SNEGSKA (reference sequence). Trimming took off 2 bases at V and 4 bases at J, with 11 bases between the two ends. This CDR3 is 13 amino acids long.

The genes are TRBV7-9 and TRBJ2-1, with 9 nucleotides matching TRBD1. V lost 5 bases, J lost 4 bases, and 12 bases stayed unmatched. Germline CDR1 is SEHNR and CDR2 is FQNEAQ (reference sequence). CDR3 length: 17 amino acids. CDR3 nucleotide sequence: TGTGCCAGCAGCCCACGGGGAGGGGACAGGGCGTACAATGAGCAGTTCTTC. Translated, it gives CASSPRGGDRAYNEQFF.

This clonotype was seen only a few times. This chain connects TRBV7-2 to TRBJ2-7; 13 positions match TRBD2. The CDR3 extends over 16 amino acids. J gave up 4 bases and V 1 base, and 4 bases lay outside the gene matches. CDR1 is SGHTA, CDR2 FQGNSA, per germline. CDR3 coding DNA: TGTGCCAGCAGCTTAGGGACTAGCGGGAGTTTTTACGAGCAGTACTTC. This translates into CASSLGTSGSFYEQYF.

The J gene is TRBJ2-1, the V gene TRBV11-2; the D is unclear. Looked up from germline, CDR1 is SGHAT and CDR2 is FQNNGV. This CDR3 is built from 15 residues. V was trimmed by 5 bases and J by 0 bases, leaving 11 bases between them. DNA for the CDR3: TGTGCCAGCAGCGGTAGCCCCGGCTCCTACAATGAGCAGTTCTTC. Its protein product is CASSGSPGSYNEQFF. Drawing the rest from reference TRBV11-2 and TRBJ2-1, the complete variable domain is EAGVAQSPRYKIIEKRQSVAFWCNPISGHATLYWYQQILGQGPKLLIQFQNNGVVDDSQLPKDRFSAERLKGVDSTLKIQPAKLEDSAVYLCASSGSPGSYNEQFFGPGTRLTVL.

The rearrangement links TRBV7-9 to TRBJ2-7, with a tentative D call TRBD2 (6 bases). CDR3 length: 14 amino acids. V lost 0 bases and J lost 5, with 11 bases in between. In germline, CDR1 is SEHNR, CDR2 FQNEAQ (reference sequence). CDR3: CASSLAGLLDEQYF. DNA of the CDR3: TGTGCCAGCAGCTTAGCCGGACTACTGGACGAGCAGTACTTC.

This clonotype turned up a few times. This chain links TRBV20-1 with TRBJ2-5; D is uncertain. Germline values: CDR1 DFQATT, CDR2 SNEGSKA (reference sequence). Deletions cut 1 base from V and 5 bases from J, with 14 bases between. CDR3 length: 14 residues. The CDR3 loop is CSARARNSPETQYF. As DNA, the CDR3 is TGCAGTGCTAGAGCTCGCAATTCTCCGGAGACCCAGTACTTC.

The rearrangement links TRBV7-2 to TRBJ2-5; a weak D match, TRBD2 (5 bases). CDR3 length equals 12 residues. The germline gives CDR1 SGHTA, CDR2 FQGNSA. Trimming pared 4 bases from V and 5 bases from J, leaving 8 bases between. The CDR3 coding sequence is TGTGCCAGCAGCTCAGCGGCGGAGACCCAGTACTTC. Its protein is CASSSAAETQYF.

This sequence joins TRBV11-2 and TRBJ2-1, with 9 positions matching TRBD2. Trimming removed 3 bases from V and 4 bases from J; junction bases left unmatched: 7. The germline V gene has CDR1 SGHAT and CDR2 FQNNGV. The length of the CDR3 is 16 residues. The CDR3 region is CASSFPGLARYNEQFF. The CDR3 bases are TGTGCCAGCAGCTTTCCCGGACTAGCGAGATACAATGAGCAGTTCTTC.

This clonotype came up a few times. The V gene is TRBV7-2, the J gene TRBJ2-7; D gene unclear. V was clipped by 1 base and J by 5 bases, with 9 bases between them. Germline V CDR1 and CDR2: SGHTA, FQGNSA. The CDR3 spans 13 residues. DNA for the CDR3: TGTGCCAGCAGCTTAGGTGTTAGCAACGAGCAGTACTTC. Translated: CASSLGVSNEQYF.

The CDR3 reads CSARAAIRPAYEQYF. DNA for the CDR3: TGCAGTGCTAGAGCCGCAATCCGTCCGGCCTACGAGCAGTACTTC. This chain links TRBV20-1 with TRBJ2-7; D is undetermined. Germline V CDR1 and CDR2: DFQATT, SNEGSKA (reference sequence). The germline V and J ends were trimmed by 1 base and 2 bases, with 15 bases remaining between them. The CDR3 runs to 15 residues.

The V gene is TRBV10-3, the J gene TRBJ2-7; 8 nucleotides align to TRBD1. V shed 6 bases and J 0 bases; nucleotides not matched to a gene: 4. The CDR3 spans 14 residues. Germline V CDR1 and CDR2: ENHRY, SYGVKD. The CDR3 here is CAISPGQDSYEQYF. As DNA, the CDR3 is TGTGCCATCAGCCCGGGACAGGACTCCTACGAGCAGTACTTC.

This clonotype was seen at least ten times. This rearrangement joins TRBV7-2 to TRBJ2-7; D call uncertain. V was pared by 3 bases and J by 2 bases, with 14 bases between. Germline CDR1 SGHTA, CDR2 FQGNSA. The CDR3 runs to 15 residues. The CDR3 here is CASSFSSGPTYEQYF. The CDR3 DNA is TGTGCCAGCAGCTTTTCATCTGGACCTACCTACGAGCAGTACTTC.

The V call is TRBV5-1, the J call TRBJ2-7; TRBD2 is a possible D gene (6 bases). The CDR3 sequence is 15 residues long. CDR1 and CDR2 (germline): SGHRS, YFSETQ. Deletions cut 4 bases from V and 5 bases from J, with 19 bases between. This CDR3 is CASSPRRGLPNEQYF. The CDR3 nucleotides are TGCGCCAGCAGCCCAAGGAGGGGACTGCCCAACGAGCAGTACTTC.

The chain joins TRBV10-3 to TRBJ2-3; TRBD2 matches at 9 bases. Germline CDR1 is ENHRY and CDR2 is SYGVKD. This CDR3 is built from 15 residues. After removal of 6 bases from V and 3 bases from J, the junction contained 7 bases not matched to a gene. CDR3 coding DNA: TGTGCCATCAGCGCTAGCGGGGAGGGGACAGATACGCAGTATTTT. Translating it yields CAISASGEGTDTQYF.

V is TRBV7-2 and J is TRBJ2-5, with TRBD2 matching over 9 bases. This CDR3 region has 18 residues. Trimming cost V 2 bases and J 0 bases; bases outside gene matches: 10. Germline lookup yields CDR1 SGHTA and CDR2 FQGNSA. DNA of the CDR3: TGTGCCAGCAGCTTAAAGGGGGTGTCTAGCGGGAACCAAGAGACCCAGTACTTC. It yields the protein CASSLKGVSSGNQETQYF.

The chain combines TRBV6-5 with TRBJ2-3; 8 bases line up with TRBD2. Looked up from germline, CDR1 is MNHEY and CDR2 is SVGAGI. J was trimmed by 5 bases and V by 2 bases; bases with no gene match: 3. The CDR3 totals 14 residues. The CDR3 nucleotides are TGTGCCAGCAGTTACCTAGCGGGCTTAGATACGCAGTATTTT. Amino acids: CASSYLAGLDTQYF.

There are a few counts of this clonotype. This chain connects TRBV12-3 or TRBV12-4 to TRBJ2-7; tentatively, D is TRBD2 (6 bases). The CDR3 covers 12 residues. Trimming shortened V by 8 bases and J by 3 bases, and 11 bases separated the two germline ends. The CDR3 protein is CASAGPNYEQYF. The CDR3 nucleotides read TGTGCCAGCGCGGGACCGAACTACGAGCAGTACTTC.